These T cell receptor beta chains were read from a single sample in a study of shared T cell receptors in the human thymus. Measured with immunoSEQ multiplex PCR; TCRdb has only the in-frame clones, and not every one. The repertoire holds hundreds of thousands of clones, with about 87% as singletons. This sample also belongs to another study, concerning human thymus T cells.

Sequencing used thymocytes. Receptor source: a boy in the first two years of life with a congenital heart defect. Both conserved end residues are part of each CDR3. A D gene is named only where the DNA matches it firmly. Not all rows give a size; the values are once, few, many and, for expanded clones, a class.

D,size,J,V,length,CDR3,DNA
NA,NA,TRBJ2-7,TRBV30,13,CAWRLLGDYEQYF,TGTGCCTGGAGATTGTTGGGGGACTACGAGCAGTACTTC
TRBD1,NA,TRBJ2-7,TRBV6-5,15,CASSFGQGYYYEQYF,TGTGCCAGCAGCTTCGGACAGGGGTACTACTACGAGCAGTACTTC
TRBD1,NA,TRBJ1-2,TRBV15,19,CATSRDRRTGPSPLYGYTF,TGTGCCACCAGCAGAGATCGGAGGACAGGGCCGAGTCCCCTCTATGGCTACACCTTC
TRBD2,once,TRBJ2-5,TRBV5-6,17,CASSQDLGLAEEETQYF,TGTGCCAGCAGCCAGGACCTGGGACTAGCGGAAGAAGAGACCCAGTACTTC
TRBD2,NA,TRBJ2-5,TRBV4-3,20,CASSQDPPGLAGGRRKTQYF,TGCGCCAGCAGCCAAGACCCGCCGGGACTAGCGGGAGGGAGGAGAAAGACCCAGTACTTC
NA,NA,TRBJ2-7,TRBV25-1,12,CASSEGRGEQYF,TGTGCCAGCAGTGAAGGGCGGGGCGAGCAGTACTTC
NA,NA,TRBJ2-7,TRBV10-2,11,CASSPSYEQYF,TGCGCCAGCAGCCCTTCCTACGAGCAGTACTTC
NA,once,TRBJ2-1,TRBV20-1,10,CSAKGDEQFF,TGCAGTGCTAAAGGAGATGAGCAGTTCTTC
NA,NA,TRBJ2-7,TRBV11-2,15,CASSLEGPRSYEQYF,TGTGCCAGCAGCTTAGAGGGTCCCAGGTCCTACGAGCAGTACTTC
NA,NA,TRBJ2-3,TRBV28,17,CASSQDPGKSCADTQYF,TGTGCCAGCAGCCAAGATCCAGGGAAATCGTGTGCAGATACGCAGTATTTT
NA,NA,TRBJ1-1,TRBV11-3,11,CASSLSRRAFF,TGTGCCAGCAGCTTATCGCGCCGGGCTTTCTTT
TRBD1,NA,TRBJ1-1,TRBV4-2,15,CASSHPGQGLGEAFF,TGTGCCAGCAGCCACCCCGGACAGGGGTTAGGTGAAGCTTTCTTT
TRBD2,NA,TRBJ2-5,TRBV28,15,CASRTSGNHAETQYF,TGTGCCAGTAGAACTAGCGGCAACCATGCAGAGACCCAGTACTTC
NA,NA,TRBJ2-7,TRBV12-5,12,CASGFLPYEQYF,TGTGCTAGTGGTTTCCTACCCTACGAGCAGTACTTC
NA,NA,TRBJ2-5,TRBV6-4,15,CASSDSGNFQETQYF,TGTGCCAGCAGTGACTCTGGCAATTTCCAAGAGACCCAGTACTTC
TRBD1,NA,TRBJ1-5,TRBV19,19,CASSPYSVDRAYSNQPQHF,TGTGCCAGTAGTCCTTACTCCGTAGACAGGGCCTATAGCAATCAGCCCCAGCATTTT
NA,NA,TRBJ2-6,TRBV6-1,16,CASSARGGSGANVLTF,TGTGCCAGCAGTGCACGAGGGGGCTCTGGGGCCAACGTCCTGACTTTC
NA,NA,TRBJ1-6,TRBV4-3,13,CASRTGYNSPLHF,TGCGCCAGCAGGACAGGCTATAATTCACCCCTCCACTTT
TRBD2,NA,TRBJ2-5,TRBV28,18,CASSPTRGSGRSKETQYF,TGTGCCAGCAGTCCTACCCGAGGTAGCGGGAGGTCCAAAGAGACCCAGTACTTC
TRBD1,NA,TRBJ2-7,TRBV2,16,CASSAGTGVTSYEQYF,TGTGCCAGCAGCGCCGGGACAGGGGTGACCTCCTACGAGCAGTACTTC
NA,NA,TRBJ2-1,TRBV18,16,CASSPPDKALHNEQFF,TGTGCCAGCTCACCACCGGACAAAGCCCTGCACAATGAGCAGTTCTTC